This T cell receptor (beta chain) appears in the sequencing data of a study of T cell responses to AZD1222 COVID-19 vaccine. Overall study results and limits: Distributed over spike, vaccine-associated CD4 TCRs predominated at 160-218 and 743-854.

The protocol was immunoSEQ multiplex PCR, while the TCRdb copy is restricted to in-frame clones and leaves out a portion. The table records 150,000 or so clones, just over 90% of them present only once. This CDR3 region has 16 residues. V was cut by 4 bases and J by 4 bases, with 19 bases left in between. Looked up from germline, CDR1 is MNHEY and CDR2 is SVGAGI. Comment on this clone: Its antigen is currently unknown.

This sequence was found in an adult in good health. This chain uses TRBV6-5 with TRBJ1-2, with D unresolved. The sequences come from peripheral blood, collected on day 0 of MenACWY control vaccination. The CDR3 region is CASSLLTPGRVYGYTF. In DNA, the CDR3 is TGTGCCAGCAGTTTACTAACGCCGGGTAGGGTCTATGGCTACACCTTC.